A single sample gave rise to the 9 T cell receptor beta chains below, sequenced in a study of OX40 agonist ivuxolimab in advanced cancers. The protocol was immunoSEQ multiplex PCR, while the TCRdb copy is restricted to in-frame clones and leaves out a portion. In the table there are 95,000 or so clones, approximately 86% of which are singletons. This sample comprised CD4+ or CD8+ T cells sorted from blood, obtained in a trial of the OX40 agonist ivuxolimab. The receptors here all came from an adult with an advanced solid tumor such as melanoma, head and neck, liver or kidney cancer.

The chain couples TRBV6-1 to TRBJ2-7; TRBD2 matches 11 bases. There are 18 residues in the CDR3. Per the germline V gene, CDR1 is MNHNS and CDR2 is SASEGT. V lost 4 bases to trimming and J lost 0 bases; unmatched junction nucleotides: 11. CDR3 sequence (DNA): TGTGCCAGCAGTGGCCATAGCGGGAGGGTACGTAGCTCCTACGAGCAGTACTTC. Translated, it gives CASSGHSGRVRSSYEQYF.

The sample holds one count of this clone. The chain recombines TRBV7-9 with TRBJ2-4, with 11 bases lining up with TRBD2. The CDR3 is 14 residues long. CDR1 SEHNR and CDR2 FQNEAQ come from the germline V gene (reference sequence). V lost 5 bases to trimming and J lost 12 bases; unmatched junction nucleotides: 9. CDR3 nucleotide sequence: TGTGCCAGCAGCCCCCCACTAGCGGGAGCCAATCAGTACTTC. Translation: CASSPPLAGANQYF.

The genes are TRBV10-3 and TRBJ2-6; no firm D call. The CDR3 runs 15 residues. Per the germline V gene, CDR1 is ENHRY and CDR2 is SYGVKD. Trimming cost V 4 bases and J 4 bases, with 11 bases left between them. The CDR3 here is CAISGGSSGANVLTF. The CDR3 DNA is TGTGCCATCAGTGGCGGCAGTTCAGGGGCCAACGTCCTGACTTTC.

This chain's CDR3 is CASSFDAGGSTDTQYF. Here the CDR3 DNA reads TGTGCCAGCTCCTTCGACGCAGGGGGTAGCACAGATACGCAGTATTTT. The rearrangement uses TRBV18 and TRBJ2-3; the match to TRBD1 covers 7 bases. The germline CDR1 and CDR2 sequences are KGHSH and LQKENI. J was trimmed by 0 bases and V by 6 bases; bases with no gene match: 9. CDR3 length: 16 residues.

The rearrangement links TRBV11-2 to TRBJ2-3; D might be TRBD1 (5 bases). This CDR3 has 15 amino acids. V gave up 5 bases and J gave up 6 bases, with 18 bases separating them. Germline V gene sequence: CDR1 SGHAT, CDR2 FQNNGV. CDR3 nucleotide sequence: TGTGCCAGCAGCCCTTCTCTCCAGGGCGTGGATACGCAGTATTTT. This gives the protein CASSPSLQGVDTQYF.

The chain combines TRBV27 with TRBJ2-5; TRBD1 is a possible D gene (6 bases). Germline V gene data show CDR1 as MNHEY and CDR2 as SMNVEV (reference sequence). The CDR3 is made up of 14 amino acids. The germline V and J ends were trimmed by 4 bases and 5 bases, with 14 bases remaining between them. The CDR3 DNA reads as TGTGCCAGCAGTTCTACAGGGAATTTCGAGACCCAGTACTTC. Amino acids: CASSSTGNFETQYF.

This chain joins TRBV7-9 and TRBJ2-1; the D is unclear. V gave up 8 bases and J gave up 7 bases, with 12 bases separating them. The germline V gene has CDR1 SEHNR and CDR2 FQNEAQ (reference sequence). This CDR3 is built from 12 residues. CDR3 sequence (DNA): TGTGCCAGCTCCTATCCGGGTAATGAGCAGTTCTTC. Its protein is CASSYPGNEQFF.

This clone was seen only a few times. The CDR3 DNA follows: TGTGCCTGGAGCCCCGGGACATTTGGAAACACCATATATTTT. It translates to CAWSPGTFGNTIYF. The chain has TRBV30 and TRBJ1-3, with a weak D call TRBD1 (6 bases). CDR1 GTSNPN and CDR2 SVGIG come from the germline V gene (reference sequence). The CDR3 consists of 14 residues. V shed 3 bases and J shed 3 bases, with 12 bases lying between them.

V usage is TRBV28 and J usage is TRBJ2-6, with D possibly TRBD2 on 6 matching bases. The CDR3 spans 15 residues. Trimming pared 3 bases from V and 5 bases from J, leaving 11 bases between. The V gene's germline CDR1 is MDHEN and CDR2 SYDVKM. CDR3 amino acids: CASSFPGVWANVLTF. The DNA for the CDR3 is TGTGCCAGCAGTTTTCCGGGGGTCTGGGCCAACGTCCTGACTTTC. Filled out from reference TRBV28 and TRBJ2-6, the complete variable domain reads DVKVTQSSRYLVKRTGEKVFLECVQDMDHENMFWYRQDPGLGLRLIYFSYDVKMKEKGDIPEGYSVSREKKERFSLILESASTNQTSMYLCASSFPGVWANVLTFGAGSRLTVL.